The 2 T cell receptor beta chains below were found in one sample sequenced in a study of persistence of HIV-infected CD4 T cells. The immunoSEQ assay was version 4, run in survey mode. The method was immunoSEQ multiplex PCR; TCRdb's version includes in-frame clones alone and lacks a portion of them. The profile shows around 60,000 clones, 65% to 80% of them singletons. An overlapping HIV-1 Gag peptide pool stimulated these cells at approximately 0.91 ug/peptide/mL. Memory cells lacking CD40L and CD69 with high CD45RO were sorted. The antigens for these receptors are not known. The material was CD4+ T cells sorted from PBMCs after approximately 19-hour stimulation, obtained from a patient who received antiretroviral therapy. Source of these receptors: an adult man with HIV who was CMV-seropositive.

The J gene is TRBJ1-4, the V gene TRBV28; D is unresolved. V lost 2 bases to trimming and J lost 0 bases, with 4 bases between them. Germline values: CDR1 MDHEN, CDR2 SYDVKM. The CDR3 is 14 amino acids. This CDR3 is CASSLLATNEKLFF. CDR3 nucleotide sequence: TGTGCCAGCAGTTTACTTGCAACTAATGAAAAACTGTTTTTT.

This clone was seen a handful of times. The chain joins TRBV7-8 to TRBJ2-7; 11 bases agree with TRBD2. The CDR3 extends over 15 amino acids. V lost 1 base to trimming and J lost 5 bases; unmatched junction nucleotides: 4. Germline lookup yields CDR1 SGHVS and CDR2 FQNEAQ. CDR3 amino acids: CASSLGLAGRNEQYF. DNA of the CDR3: TGTGCCAGCAGCTTAGGACTAGCGGGGAGAAACGAGCAGTACTTC.